This T cell receptor (beta chain) is from a study of blood T cell repertoires in COVID-19. Authors' analysis steps: From reference gene primer amplification, estimates of nucleated cell counts were derived. Libraries were prepared by immunoSEQ multiplex PCR; TCRdb keeps only in-frame clonotypes and omits some of them. V and J calls and clone size come straight from that table; D and trimming were deduced from the DNA. The data show under 300,000 clones, with about 90% seen just once and 1.9% held by the top ten. As regards this clone: This same CDR3 is encoded by further DNA sequences in the sample.

Individuals aged about 18 to 89 years were recruited from approximately 24 US areas. Participant-given clinical history determined each cohort assignment. The sequence came from a woman aged 18-29 years who had recovered from COVID-19. What was sequenced was PBMCs or T cells enriched from blood (not recorded which).

CDR3 sequence: CATSDPQETQYF. The CDR3 region has the DNA TGTGCCACCAGTGACCCGCAAGAGACCCAGTACTTC. The chain links TRBV24-1 to TRBJ2-5; D is uncertain. In germline, CDR1 is KGHDR, CDR2 SFDVKD. This CDR3 has 12 amino acids. Trimming took 4 bases from V and 2 from J, leaving 4 bases between them.